What follows are 2 T cell receptor beta chains derived from one specimen sequenced in a study of blood T cells in healthy people across ages. Combining a sample-barcoded 5' primer with a J-beta primer mix, a second PCR ran for 7 to 11 cycles. A single record per CDR3 protein comes from TCRdb applying MiXCR to the 5' RACE reads. The data hold 1.4 million to 1.5 million distinct CDR3 sequences, with 42% observed a single time. Sequencing was performed on blood. The source is a woman aged 18-29 years in good health.

About this clonotype itself: It may be a read error: a sequence one base away is much more abundant. The CDR3 DNA reads as TGCGGTGCTAGAGGTCCCCCGGGGGGTATCTACAATGAGCAGTTCTTC. Its protein is CGARGPPGGIYNEQFF. The chain joins TRBV20-1 to TRBJ2-1, with 7 bases aligning to TRBD2. Germline V CDR1 and CDR2: DFQATT, SNEGSKA (reference sequence). The CDR3 is 16 residues long.

The rearrangement uses TRBV12-3 or TRBV12-4 and TRBJ2-7; the D is unclear. CDR3 length: 12 residues. V was pared by 2 bases and J by 6 bases, with 8 bases between. CDR3 sequence (DNA): TGTGCCAGCAGTTTACATAAGGGCGAGCAGTACTTC. Translation gives CASSLHKGEQYF.